The present T cell receptor beta chain was sequenced within a study of T cell changes during pregnancy in multiple sclerosis. Germline values: CDR1 LNHDA, CDR2 SQIVND (reference sequence). The CDR3 has 13 amino acids. Trimming shortened V by 6 bases and J by 3 bases, and 12 bases separated the two germline ends. Data came from immunoSEQ multiplex PCR; TCRdb stores just in-frame clones and leaves some out. Of more than 30,000 clones in the sample, about nine tenths were seen once. The source is a female donor with multiple sclerosis, enrolled in a pregnancy study. Sample: CD8+ T cells from peripheral blood mononuclear cells, taken in the first trimester of pregnancy. The chain combines TRBV19 with TRBJ2-7; D remains ambiguous. CDR3 amino acids: CASSYTIIYEQYF. CDR3 sequence (DNA): TGTGCCAGTAGCTATACTATAATCTACGAGCAGTACTTC.